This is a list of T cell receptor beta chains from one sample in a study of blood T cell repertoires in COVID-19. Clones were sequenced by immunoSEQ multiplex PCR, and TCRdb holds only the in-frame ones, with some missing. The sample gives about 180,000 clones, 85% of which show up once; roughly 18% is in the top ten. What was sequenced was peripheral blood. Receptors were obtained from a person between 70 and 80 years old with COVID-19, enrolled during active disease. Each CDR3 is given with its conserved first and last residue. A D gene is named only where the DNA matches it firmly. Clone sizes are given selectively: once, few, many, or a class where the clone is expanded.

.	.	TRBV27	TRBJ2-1	TGTGCCAGCAGTTTCGGGGTTTCTTGGGAGCAGTTCTTC	CASSFGVSWEQFF
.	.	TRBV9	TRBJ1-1	TGTGCCAGCAGCGCGACAGCATCGAACACTGAAGCTTTCTTT	CASSATASNTEAFF
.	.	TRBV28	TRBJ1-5	TGTGCCAGTCGTAGAGAGGAGGGCCAGCCCCAGCATTTT	CASRREEGQPQHF
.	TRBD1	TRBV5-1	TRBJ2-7	TGCGCCAGCAGCAGACCGGGACAGGGGTCCTACGAGCAGTACTTC	CASSRPGQGSYEQYF
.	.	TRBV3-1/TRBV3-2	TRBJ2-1	TGTGCCAGCAGCCAATGGGGGGACAGAGATCGGTTCTTC	CASSQWGDRDRFF
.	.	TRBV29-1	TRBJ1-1	TGCAGCTGCGAGGGGACACGGGCTGAAGCTTTCTTT	CSCEGTRAEAFF
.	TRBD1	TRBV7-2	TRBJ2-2	TGTGCCAGCAGCTTAGGTTCACAGGGGGCAATCGGGGAGCTGTTTTTT	CASSLGSQGAIGELFF
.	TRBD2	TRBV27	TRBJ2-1	TGTGCCAGCAGTCCCATTCGGCGGGGGGTCCCCAATGAGCAGTTCTTC	CASSPIRRGVPNEQFF
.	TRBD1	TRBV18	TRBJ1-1	TGTGCCAGCTCCTCGAATAGAGGGACAGTGGCTTTCTTT	CASSSNRGTVAFF
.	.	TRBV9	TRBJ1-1	TGTGCCAGCAGCGTAGTAAGCAACACTGAAGCTTTCTTT	CASSVVSNTEAFF
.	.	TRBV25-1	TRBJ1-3	TGTGCCAGCAGTGCGGTGGGAAACACCATATATTTT	CASSAVGNTIYF
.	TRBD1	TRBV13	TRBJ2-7	TGTGCCAGCAGCTTAAGCCAGGGGGTTTATCACGAGCAGTACTTC	CASSLSQGVYHEQYF
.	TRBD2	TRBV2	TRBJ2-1	TGTGCCAGCAGTGATGTCATGAGATCTAGCGGGAGGGCAATCTCCTACAATGAGCAGTTCTTC	CASSDVMRSSGRAISYNEQFF
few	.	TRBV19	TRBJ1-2	TGTGCCAGTAGTCGAACAGGCCTGAACTATGGCTACACCTTC	CASSRTGLNYGYTF
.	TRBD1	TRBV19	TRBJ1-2	TGTGCCAGTAGTAGGGGACAGGGTCTGGAAGGCTACACCTTC	CASSRGQGLEGYTF
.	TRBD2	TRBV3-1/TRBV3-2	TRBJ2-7	TGTGCCAGCAGCCAACTAGCGGGAGGACGGCCGGGGGAGCAGTACTTC	CASSQLAGGRPGEQYF
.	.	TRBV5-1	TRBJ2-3	TGCGCCAGCAGCTTTTCTGGGGGCAGGGATACGCAGTATTTT	CASSFSGGRDTQYF
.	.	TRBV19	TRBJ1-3	TGTGCCAGTCGCGAGGGAGGTTCTGGAAACACCATATATTTT	CASREGGSGNTIYF
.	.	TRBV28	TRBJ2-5	TGTGCCAGCAGTTTTCGTCCAGGACGGGGGGAGACCCAGTACTTC	CASSFRPGRGETQYF
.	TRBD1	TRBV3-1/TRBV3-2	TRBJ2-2	TGTGCCAGCAGCCAAGCACGACAGGGGGTCCACCGTAGAACCGGGGAGCTGTTTTTT	CASSQARQGVHRRTGELFF